The 15 T cell receptor beta chains listed next were all sequenced from one sample in a study of beta chain features in type 1 diabetes. Whole-study results and caveats: People with Type 1 diabetes carried modestly yet significantly shorter TCRB CDR3s in all four CD4+ subsets.

Antigen specificity for these receptors is unknown. The whole isolated RNA underwent reverse transcription, so sequencing captured expressed TCRB transcripts. Clones were read by immunoSEQ multiplex PCR, and TCRdb kept only the in-frame ones, dropping some. The table lists over 200,000 clones, about a tenth of them singletons. The sequencing input was naive CD4+ T cells from blood. The receptors derive from a man aged 30 to 39 with type 1 diabetes.

The V gene is TRBV9, the J gene TRBJ1-4; 10 bases align to TRBD1. The CDR3 has 15 amino acids. V was clipped by 3 bases and J by 7 bases; unmatched bases: 6. From germline, CDR1 is SGDLS and CDR2 YYNGEE. The CDR3 DNA reads TGTGCCAGCAGCGCTGACAGGGGGCGAGGTGAAAAACTGTTTTTT. Protein: CASSADRGRGEKLFF.

In this sample, this clone turned up many times. Other DNA sequences within the sample encode an identical CDR3. The J gene is TRBJ2-2, the V gene TRBV7-3; D gene uncertain. Trimming cost V 4 bases and J 3 bases, with 3 bases left between them. The CDR3 extends over 12 amino acids. Germline V CDR1 and CDR2: SGHTA, FQGTGA. CDR3 protein: CASSSYTGELFF. The CDR3 nucleotides are TGTGCCAGCAGCTCTTACACCGGGGAGCTGTTTTTT.

The chain has TRBV11-2 and TRBJ1-2, with D maybe TRBD1 (5 bases). Germline CDR1 is SGHAT and CDR2 is FQNNGV. V lost 8 bases and J 2 bases, leaving 12 bases between the germline ends. The CDR3 loop spans 13 amino acids. CDR3 coding DNA: TGTGCCAGCCGGTCCCCAGGGAACTATGGCTACACCTTC. It encodes CASRSPGNYGYTF.

This clone was counted only a few times. The V and J genes are TRBV18 and TRBJ1-4; D may be TRBD1 (5 bases). The CDR3 length is 15 residues. The V gene's germline CDR1 is KGHSH and CDR2 LQKENI. Trimming left V 3 bases short and J 4 bases short, with 12 bases between. The CDR3 nucleotides read TGTGCCAGCTCACCCGGCCAGGGAGGTAATGAAAAACTGTTTTTT. Translation gives CASSPGQGGNEKLFF.

This clone was picked up a small number of times. V gene TRBV29-1 combines with J gene TRBJ2-1; 11 nucleotides match TRBD1. The CDR3 has 16 amino acids. V gave up 8 bases and J gave up 0 bases; unmatched junction bases: 9. CDR1 is SQVTM, CDR2 ANQGSEA, per germline. Written as DNA, the CDR3 is TGCAGCACGCAAAAGGGGACAGGGGGCTCCTACAATGAGCAGTTCTTC. Encoded protein: CSTQKGTGGSYNEQFF.

This clone has just a few counts. The chain couples TRBV9 to TRBJ2-5, with unresolved D. V gave up 0 bases and J gave up 5 bases, with 11 bases separating them. The CDR3 consists of 14 residues. Per the germline V gene, CDR1 is SGDLS and CDR2 is YYNGEE. The CDR3 DNA is TGTGCCAGCAGCGTAGGAGGTGGAACGGAGACCCAGTACTTC. Amino acid sequence: CASSVGGGTETQYF.

This clone was counted only a few times. V and J are TRBV5-1 and TRBJ2-6; D is perhaps TRBD2 (6 bases). The germline CDR1 and CDR2 sequences are SGHRS and YFSETQ. V shed 6 bases and J shed 4 bases, with 11 bases lying between them. The CDR3 has 14 residues. The CDR3 protein is CASTWAGGANVLTF. The CDR3 bases are TGCGCCAGCACCTGGGCGGGGGGGGCCAACGTCCTGACTTTC.

This clone came up a few times. J is TRBJ2-1 and V is TRBV7-9, with TRBD2 as a possible D gene (6 bases). Trimming stripped 2 bases from V and 14 bases from J, with 10 bases between. This CDR3 region has 11 residues. Germline V gene lookup returns CDR1 SEHNR and CDR2 FQNEAQ (reference sequence). CDR3 residues: CASSLRDLEFF. DNA of the CDR3: TGTGCCAGCAGCTTACGGGACTTGGAGTTCTTC.

This clone was picked up a small number of times. This chain joins TRBV27 and TRBJ2-1, with TRBD2 matching over 10 bases. Germline V gene lookup returns CDR1 MNHEY and CDR2 SMNVEV (reference sequence). J was trimmed by 7 bases and V by 1 base; bases with no gene match: 4. This CDR3 contains 15 residues. The CDR3 DNA follows: TGTGCCAGCAGTTTATATCTAGCGGGGGTTAATGAGCAGTTCTTC. Amino acid sequence: CASSLYLAGVNEQFF.

The table lists this clone with a few counts. The V call is TRBV5-1, the J call TRBJ1-4, with D possibly being TRBD1 (6 bases). This CDR3 is 13 amino acids long. V lost 1 base and J 7 bases, leaving 8 bases between the germline ends. CDR1 SGHRS and CDR2 YFSETQ come from the germline V gene. The CDR3: CASSLLGGEKLFF. CDR3 nucleotides: TGCGCCAGCAGCTTGTTAGGGGGTGAAAAACTGTTTTTT.

The V call is TRBV4-1, the J call TRBJ1-2; TRBD1 matches 7 bases. The V gene's germline CDR1 is MGHRA and CDR2 YSYEKL. The CDR3 totals 12 residues. Germline trimming cut 4 bases from V and 13 bases from J; bases unmatched to any gene: 9. CDR3 in DNA: TGCGCCAGCAGCCCCAGGGACAGTACGTGCACCTTC. This codes for CASSPRDSTCTF.

This clone was observed a handful of times. The chain employs TRBV29-1 and TRBJ1-1, with D possibly matching TRBD1 (6 bases). The CDR3 sequence is 12 residues long. V lost 4 bases to trimming and J lost 8 bases, with 14 bases between them. CDR1 is SQVTM and CDR2 is ANQGSEA in the germline V gene. The DNA of the CDR3 is TGCAGCGTTGCCAGGGGCGCGAGAGAAGCTTTCTTT. Amino acids: CSVARGAREAFF.

This clone was found a few times. This rearrangement joins TRBV7-2 to TRBJ1-2; 10 positions agree with TRBD1. V shed 6 bases, J shed 8 bases, and the junction held 6 bases outside the gene matches. The V gene's germline CDR1 is SGHTA and CDR2 FQGNSA. The CDR3 loop spans 13 amino acids. Here the CDR3 reads CASSLDRGQGYTF. The CDR3 DNA reads as TGTGCCAGCAGTCTTGACAGGGGGCAAGGCTACACCTTC.

This clone came up a few times. The chain couples TRBV7-3 to TRBJ2-7; 7 bases match TRBD2. The germline CDR1 and CDR2 sequences are SGHTA and FQGTGA. CDR3 length: 15 amino acids. V trimming: 1 base; J trimming: 3 bases; junction bases outside the gene matches: 6. The CDR3 region is CASSLRAGVDYEQYF. The CDR3 region has the DNA TGTGCCAGCAGCTTAAGGGCGGGGGTAGACTACGAGCAGTACTTC.

This clone has only a few counts. The chain recombines TRBV6-5 with TRBJ2-7; 7 bases fit TRBD2. The CDR3 totals 15 residues. CDR1 MNHEY and CDR2 SVGAGI come from the germline V gene. Trimming at V came to 2 bases and at J to 1 base, leaving 5 bases not matched to a gene. DNA for the CDR3: TGTGCCAGCAGTTACGGCAGCGGGGAGTCCTACGAGCAGTACTTC. Protein: CASSYGSGESYEQYF.